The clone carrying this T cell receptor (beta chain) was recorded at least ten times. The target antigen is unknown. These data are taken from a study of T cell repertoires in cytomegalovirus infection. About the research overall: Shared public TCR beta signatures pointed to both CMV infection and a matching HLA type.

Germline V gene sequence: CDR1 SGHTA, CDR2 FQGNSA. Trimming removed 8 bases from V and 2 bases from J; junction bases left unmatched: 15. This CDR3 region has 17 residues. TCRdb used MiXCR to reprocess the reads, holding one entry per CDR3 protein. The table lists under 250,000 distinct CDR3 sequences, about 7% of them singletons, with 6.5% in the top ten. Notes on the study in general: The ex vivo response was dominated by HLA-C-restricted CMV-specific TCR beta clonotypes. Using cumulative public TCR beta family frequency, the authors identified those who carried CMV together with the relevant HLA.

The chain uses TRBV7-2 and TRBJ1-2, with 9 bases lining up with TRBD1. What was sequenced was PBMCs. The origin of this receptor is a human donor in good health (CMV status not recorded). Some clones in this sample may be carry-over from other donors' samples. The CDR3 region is CASSRETGGSKNYGYTF. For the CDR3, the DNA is TGTGCCAGCTCGCGAGAGACAGGGGGAAGTAAAAACTATGGCTACACCTTC.